This is a list of T cell receptor beta chains from one sample in a study of T-cell reconstitution after alpha-beta-depleted transplantation in children. TCRdb ran MiXCR on the PCR reads and lists one entry per CDR3 protein. The table lists about 900,000 distinct CDR3 sequences, roughly 31% of them singletons, with around 30% in the top ten. This specimen was PBMCs, mostly from graft donor cells, taken 360 days after TCRalphabeta/CD19-depleted stem cell transplant. The origin of the receptors is a boy under two years old who had a stem cell transplant for SCID, so the T cells may come from the graft donor. Each CDR3 is given with its conserved first and last residue. A D gene is named only where the DNA matches it firmly. Size tells how often a clone was seen (once, few, many) or the class of an expanded clone, and some rows leave it out.

d_call: TRBD1
v_call: TRBV6-5
j_call: TRBJ2-7
clone_size: few
cdr3_aa: CASSYSGQGSGEQYF
cdr3_nt: TGTGCCAGCAGTTACTCGGGACAGGGCAGTGGCGAGCAGTACTTC

d_call: TRBD2
v_call: TRBV6-2/TRBV6-3
j_call: TRBJ2-5
clone_size: -
cdr3_aa: CASSYAPGGARETQYF
cdr3_nt: TGTGCCAGCAGTTACGCCCCCGGGGGGGCGCGAGAGACCCAGTACTTC

d_call: -
v_call: TRBV29-1
j_call: TRBJ2-3
clone_size: few
cdr3_aa: CSVPETITQYF
cdr3_nt: TGCAGCGTTCCTGAGACCATCACGCAGTATTTT

d_call: -
v_call: TRBV12-3/TRBV12-4
j_call: TRBJ2-5
clone_size: many
cdr3_aa: CASSFTQETQYF
cdr3_nt: TGTGCCAGCAGTTTTACACAAGAGACCCAGTACTTC

d_call: -
v_call: TRBV12-3/TRBV12-4
j_call: TRBJ2-3
clone_size: -
cdr3_aa: CASTLLHTDTQYF
cdr3_nt: TGTGCCAGCACCCTCCTACACACAGATACGCAGTATTTT

d_call: TRBD1
v_call: TRBV5-1
j_call: TRBJ2-1
clone_size: -
cdr3_aa: CASSSPGQGGGEQFF
cdr3_nt: TGCGCCAGCAGCTCTCCGGGACAGGGAGGAGGGGAGCAGTTCTTC

d_call: TRBD2
v_call: TRBV7-2
j_call: TRBJ2-7
clone_size: -
cdr3_aa: CASSLALQRGSYEQYF
cdr3_nt: TGTGCCAGCAGCTTAGCGCTCCAGCGGGGCTCCTACGAGCAGTACTTC

d_call: TRBD2
v_call: TRBV6-1
j_call: TRBJ2-3
clone_size: few
cdr3_aa: CASSPPRVAGGTDTQYF
cdr3_nt: TGTGCCAGCAGTCCCCCCCGGGTAGCGGGGGGGACAGATACGCAGTATTTT

d_call: -
v_call: TRBV5-1
j_call: TRBJ2-5
clone_size: -
cdr3_aa: CASQQEQETQYF
cdr3_nt: TGCGCCAGCCAACAGGAGCAAGAGACCCAGTACTTC

d_call: -
v_call: TRBV5-1
j_call: TRBJ2-1
clone_size: few
cdr3_aa: CASSPIGDKGPAFF
cdr3_nt: TGCGCCAGCAGCCCGATAGGAGACAAGGGGCCGGCGTTCTTC

d_call: TRBD2
v_call: TRBV4-1
j_call: TRBJ2-7
clone_size: once
cdr3_aa: CASSRSSGGALSSYEQYF
cdr3_nt: TGCGCCAGCAGCCGCTCTAGCGGGGGGGCCCTGAGCTCCTACGAGCAGTACTTC

d_call: -
v_call: TRBV4-2
j_call: TRBJ2-1
clone_size: few
cdr3_aa: CASSQGGPYNEQFF
cdr3_nt: TGTGCCAGCAGCCAAGGGGGCCCCTACAATGAGCAGTTCTTC

d_call: -
v_call: TRBV20-1
j_call: TRBJ2-7
clone_size: -
cdr3_aa: CSARAGTAGAYEQYF
cdr3_nt: TGCAGTGCTAGAGCCGGGACAGCGGGGGCCTACGAGCAGTACTTC

d_call: -
v_call: TRBV9
j_call: TRBJ2-1
clone_size: -
cdr3_aa: CASSVVPVSHEQFF
cdr3_nt: TGTGCCAGCAGCGTAGTTCCAGTGTCGCATGAGCAGTTCTTC

d_call: TRBD2
v_call: TRBV12-3/TRBV12-4
j_call: TRBJ2-3
clone_size: few
cdr3_aa: CASKVAGGPDTQYF
cdr3_nt: TGTGCCAGCAAGGTAGCGGGGGGCCCAGATACGCAGTATTTT